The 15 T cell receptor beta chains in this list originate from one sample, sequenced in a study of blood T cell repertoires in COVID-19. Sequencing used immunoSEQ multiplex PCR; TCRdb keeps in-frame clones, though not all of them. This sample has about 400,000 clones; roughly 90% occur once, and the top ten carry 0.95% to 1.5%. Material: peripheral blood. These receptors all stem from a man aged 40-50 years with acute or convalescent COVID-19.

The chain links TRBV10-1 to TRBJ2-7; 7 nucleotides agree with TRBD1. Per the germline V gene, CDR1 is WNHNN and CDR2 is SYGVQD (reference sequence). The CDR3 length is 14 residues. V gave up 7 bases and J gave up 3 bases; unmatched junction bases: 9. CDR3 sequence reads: CASIGTGEVYEQYF. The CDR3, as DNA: TGCGCCAGCATCGGTACAGGGGAAGTCTACGAGCAGTACTTC.

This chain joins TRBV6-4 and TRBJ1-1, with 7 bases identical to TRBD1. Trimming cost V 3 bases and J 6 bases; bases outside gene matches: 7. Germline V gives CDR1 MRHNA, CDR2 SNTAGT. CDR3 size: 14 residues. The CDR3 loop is CASSEEQGSSEAFF. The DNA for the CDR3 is TGTGCCAGCAGTGAAGAACAGGGGTCTTCTGAAGCTTTCTTT.

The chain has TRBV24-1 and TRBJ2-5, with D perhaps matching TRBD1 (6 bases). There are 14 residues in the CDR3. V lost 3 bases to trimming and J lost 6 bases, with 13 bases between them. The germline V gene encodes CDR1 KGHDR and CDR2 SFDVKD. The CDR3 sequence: CATSDPTGWKTQYF. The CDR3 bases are TGTGCCACCAGTGATCCTACAGGGTGGAAGACCCAGTACTTC.

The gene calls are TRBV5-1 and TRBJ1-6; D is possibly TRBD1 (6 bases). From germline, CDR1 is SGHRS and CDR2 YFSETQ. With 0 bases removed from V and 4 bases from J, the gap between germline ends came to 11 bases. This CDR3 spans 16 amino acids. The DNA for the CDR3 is TGCGCCAGCAGCTTGGCCGGACAGCGTTATAATTCACCCCTCCACTTT. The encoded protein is CASSLAGQRYNSPLHF.

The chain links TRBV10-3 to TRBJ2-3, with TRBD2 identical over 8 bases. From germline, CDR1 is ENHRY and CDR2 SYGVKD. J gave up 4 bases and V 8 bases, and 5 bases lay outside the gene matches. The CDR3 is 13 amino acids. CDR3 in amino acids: CAIQRESPDTQYF. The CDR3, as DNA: TGTGCCATCCAGCGGGAGAGCCCAGATACGCAGTATTTT.

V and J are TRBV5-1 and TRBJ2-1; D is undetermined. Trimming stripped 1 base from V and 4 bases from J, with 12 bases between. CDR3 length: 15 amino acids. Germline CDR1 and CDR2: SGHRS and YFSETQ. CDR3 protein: CASSLTGNPYNEQFF. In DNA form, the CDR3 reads TGCGCCAGCAGCTTGACCGGTAACCCTTACAATGAGCAGTTCTTC.

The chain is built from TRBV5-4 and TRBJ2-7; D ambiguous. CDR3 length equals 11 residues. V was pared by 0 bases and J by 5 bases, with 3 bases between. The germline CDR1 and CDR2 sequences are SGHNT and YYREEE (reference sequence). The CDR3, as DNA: TGTGCCAGCAGCTTGGGTAACGAGCAGTACTTC. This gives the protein CASSLGNEQYF.

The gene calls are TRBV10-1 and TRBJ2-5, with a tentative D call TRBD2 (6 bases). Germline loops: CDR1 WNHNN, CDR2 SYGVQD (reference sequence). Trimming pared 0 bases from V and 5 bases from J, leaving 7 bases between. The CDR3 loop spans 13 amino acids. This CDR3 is CASSESRDETQYF. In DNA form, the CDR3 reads TGCGCCAGCAGTGAGTCGCGGGACGAGACCCAGTACTTC.

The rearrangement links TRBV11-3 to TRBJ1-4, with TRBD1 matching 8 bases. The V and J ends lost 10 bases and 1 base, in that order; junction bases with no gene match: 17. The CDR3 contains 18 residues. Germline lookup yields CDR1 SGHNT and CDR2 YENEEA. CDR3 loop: CATSSPTGGGETNEKLFF. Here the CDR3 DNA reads TGTGCCACATCGTCCCCCACAGGGGGAGGGGAAACTAATGAAAAACTGTTTTTT. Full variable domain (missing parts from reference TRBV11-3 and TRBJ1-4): EAGVVQSPRYKIIEKKQPVAFWCNPISGHNTLYWYLQNLGQGPELLIRYENEEAVDDSQLPKDRFSAERLKGVDSTLKIQPAELGDSAVYLCATSSPTGGGETNEKLFFGSGTQLSVL.

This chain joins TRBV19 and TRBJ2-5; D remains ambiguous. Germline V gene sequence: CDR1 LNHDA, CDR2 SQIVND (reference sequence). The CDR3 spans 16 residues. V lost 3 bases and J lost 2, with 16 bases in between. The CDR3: CASSIQLSRIQETQYF. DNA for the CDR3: TGTGCCAGTAGTATCCAGTTATCTCGAATTCAAGAGACCCAGTACTTC. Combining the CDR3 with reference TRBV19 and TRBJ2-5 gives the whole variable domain DGGITQSPKYLFRKEGQNVTLSCEQNLNHDAMYWYRQDPGQGLRLIYYSQIVNDFQKGDIAEGYSVSREKKESFPLTVTSAQKNPTAFYLCASSIQLSRIQETQYFGPGTRLLVL.

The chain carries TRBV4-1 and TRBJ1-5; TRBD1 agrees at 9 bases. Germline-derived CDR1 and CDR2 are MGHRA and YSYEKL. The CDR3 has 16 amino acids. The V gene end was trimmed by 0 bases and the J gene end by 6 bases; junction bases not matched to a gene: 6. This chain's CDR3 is CASSQEAGTGSQPQHF. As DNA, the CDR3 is TGCGCCAGCAGCCAAGAAGCTGGGACAGGGAGTCAGCCCCAGCATTTT.

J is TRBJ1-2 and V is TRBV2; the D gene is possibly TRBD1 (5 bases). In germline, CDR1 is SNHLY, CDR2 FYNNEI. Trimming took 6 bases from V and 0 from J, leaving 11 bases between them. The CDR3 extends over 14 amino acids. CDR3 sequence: CASRATDANYGYTF. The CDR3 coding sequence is TGTGCCAGCAGGGCGACAGACGCTAACTATGGCTACACCTTC.

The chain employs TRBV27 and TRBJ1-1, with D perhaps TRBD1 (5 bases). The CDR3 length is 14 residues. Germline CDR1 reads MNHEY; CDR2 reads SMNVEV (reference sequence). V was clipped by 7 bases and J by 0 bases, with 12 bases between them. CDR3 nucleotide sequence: TGTGCCAGCACCCGCGGAGGGGTGAACACTGAAGCTTTCTTT. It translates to CASTRGGVNTEAFF.

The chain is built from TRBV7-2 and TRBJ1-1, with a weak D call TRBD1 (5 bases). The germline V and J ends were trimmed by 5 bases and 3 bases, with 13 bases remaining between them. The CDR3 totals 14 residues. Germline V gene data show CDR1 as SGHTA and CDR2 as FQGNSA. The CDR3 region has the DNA TGTGCCAGCAGCAGCATGGGCAGGGACACTGAAGCTTTCTTT. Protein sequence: CASSSMGRDTEAFF.

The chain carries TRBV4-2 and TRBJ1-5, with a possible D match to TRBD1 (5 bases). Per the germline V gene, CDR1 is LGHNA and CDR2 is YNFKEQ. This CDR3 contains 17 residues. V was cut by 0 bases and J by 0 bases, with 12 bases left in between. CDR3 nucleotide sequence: TGTGCCAGCAGCCAAGAGTCGGCAGGGTATAGCAATCAGCCCCAGCATTTT. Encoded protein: CASSQESAGYSNQPQHF.